This note documents a single T cell receptor beta chain sequence. With V trimmed by 10 bases and J by 7 bases, 11 bases remained unmatched. The CDR3 runs 13 residues. Germline loops: CDR1 SGHNT, CDR2 YENEEA. For the second PCR, which ran for about 6 to 12 cycles, a sample-barcoded 5' primer and a J-beta primer mix were used. TCRdb called the 5' RACE reads again in MiXCR, with one record for every CDR3 protein. Of around 780,000 distinct CDR3 sequences listed, around three fifths are singletons. The data were taken from a study of blood T cells in healthy people across ages. Study-level information: About one barcoded beta molecule per two T cells was the capture yield of template switching.

This TCR was recovered from a man aged 40-50 years in good health. This chain connects TRBV11-3 to TRBJ1-2; 8 bases align to TRBD1. Sequenced: blood. The CDR3 DNA sequence: TGTGCCACGACTTCACAGGGGGTTGGTGGCTACACCTTC. This translates into CATTSQGVGGYTF. Full variable domain (outside the CDR3, taken from reference TRBV11-3 and TRBJ1-2): EAGVVQSPRYKIIEKKQPVAFWCNPISGHNTLYWYLQNLGQGPELLIRYENEEAVDDSQLPKDRFSAERLKGVDSTLKIQPAELGDSAVYLCATTSQGVGGYTFGSGTRLTVV.